This T cell receptor beta chain appears in the sequencing data of a study of human T cells and chemical hapten exposure. Overall study context: The cohort included alopecia areata under or over 50% scalp, totalis and universalis.

As for time point: patch test 2, 6 weeks after DPC sensitization. The treatment denotes: therapeutic diphenylcyclopropenone sensitization with weekly scalp DPC. Alopecia patients between 18 and 70 years old and suitable for DPC were used as donors. Study-level findings and limits: Expanded TCRs created a significantly greater count of big CDR3 similarity clusters than controls did.

For this clonotype: Its antigen is not identified.

Unique molecular identifiers were affixed to discrete cDNA molecules within the library. In TCRdb, the RACE reads were re-called with MiXCR into one record per CDR3 protein. The table records some 99,000 distinct CDR3 sequences, 9.2% of them present only once. Source: whole blood, taken in connection with sensitization to the hapten diphenylcyclopropenone (DPC). This sequence originates from a woman between 40 and 55 years old with alopecia areata. Some clones in this sample may be carry-over from other donors' samples.

CDR3 sequence (DNA): TGTGCCAGCAGCGATGGGACAGGGGGCAAAATCGGGGAGCTGTTTTTT. Amino acid sequence: CASSDGTGGKIGELFF. The chain links TRBV5-4 to TRBJ2-2; TRBD1 aligns across 12 bases. The CDR3 contains 16 residues. Trimming took 4 bases from V and 7 from J; bases not matched to a gene: 8. Germline V gives CDR1 SGHNT, CDR2 YYREEE (reference sequence).